The rows below give T cell receptor beta chains drawn from one sample of a study of blood T cell repertoires in COVID-19. TCRdb's table, derived via immunoSEQ multiplex PCR, lists solely in-frame clones and lacks some. The sample contains 240,000 or so clones, approximately 85% of which appear only once. Sample: PBMCs or T cells enriched from blood (not recorded which). The receptors shown here come from a woman aged 50 to 60 who had recovered from COVID-19. CDR3s include the opening cysteine and the closing phenylalanine or tryptophan. A D gene is named only where the DNA matches it firmly.

v_gene	j_gene	len	d_gene	CDR3aa
TRBV3-1/TRBV3-2	TRBJ2-3	15	TRBD1	CASSRPGQGPDTQYF
TRBV12-3/TRBV12-4	TRBJ1-2	13	TRBD1	CASSRDRPYGYTF
TRBV28	TRBJ1-1	14	TRBD1	CASSLSTGGFEAFF
TRBV24-1	TRBJ2-5	18	TRBD2	CATSALFGTSAPGETQYF
TRBV11-3	TRBJ2-1	15	NA	CASSSTGSSYNEQFF
TRBV10-1	TRBJ2-5	15	TRBD2	CASSDGLAGTETQYF
TRBV11-2	TRBJ2-1	15	TRBD2	CASSLDSAGLAGEFF
TRBV21-1	TRBJ1-3	18	NA	CASSNPGSRPTSGNTIYF
TRBV15	TRBJ1-2	16	NA	CATSRDRVGALNGYTF
TRBV27	TRBJ2-7	15	NA	CASSLIGAGVYEQYF
TRBV28	TRBJ2-3	15	TRBD1	CASSGQGALVDTQYF
TRBV6-2/TRBV6-3	TRBJ2-3	15	TRBD2	CASTPTSGGADTQYF
TRBV7-9	TRBJ2-3	14	TRBD2	CASSLTSVADTQYF
TRBV19	TRBJ2-1	13	TRBD2	CASSPRRASGRFF
TRBV19	TRBJ1-5	14	NA	CASNQLAKVQPQHF
TRBV3-1/TRBV3-2	TRBJ2-1	13	NA	CASSQDRASIQFF
TRBV7-2	TRBJ1-1	15	NA	CASSLGPEMNTEAFF
TRBV14	TRBJ2-1	14	NA	CASSARTADNEQFF
TRBV7-9	TRBJ2-7	14	NA	CASSLAPGLDEQYF
TRBV6-2/TRBV6-3	TRBJ2-1	15	TRBD2	CASSLWREFKDEQFF
TRBV19	TRBJ1-5	15	NA	CASSGGGTGNQPQHF